The rows below give T cell receptor beta chains drawn from one sample of a study of cytomegalovirus exposure and HLA in healthy donors. Here immunoSEQ multiplex PCR was the method, and the copy in TCRdb shows in-frame clones only, minus some. The table lists tens of thousands of clones, about 85% of them singletons, with approximately 12% in the top ten. The specimen sequenced was PBMCs. These TCRs come from a female donor in good health and CMV-seronegative. Both conserved end residues are part of each CDR3. A D gene is named only where the DNA matches it firmly. Clone size is stated in some rows and not others, as once, few, many or a class when expanded.

>.|TRBD2|TRBJ2-7|TRBV28
CASSLGLAGGQGQYF
>.|TRBD2|TRBJ2-5|TRBV7-9
CASSPAGGQETQYF
>once|.|TRBJ1-2|TRBV5-4
CASSLGGAQGNGYTF
>.|TRBD2|TRBJ2-2|TRBV7-9
CASSLGLAGTGELFF
>.|TRBD2|TRBJ2-7|TRBV2
CASSLRASGMSEQYF
>.|.|TRBJ1-1|TRBV19
CASSMGGTEAFF
>.|TRBD1|TRBJ2-6|TRBV27
CASSLTGFGANVLTF
>.|.|TRBJ2-1|TRBV27
CASSRSGVNNEQFF
>.|TRBD1|TRBJ2-7|TRBV28
CASSWGPQTGLGQQYF
>.|.|TRBJ1-2|TRBV29-1
CSVDQQGTGSGYTF
>.|.|TRBJ1-5|TRBV2
CASSEARIGQPQHF
>once|.|TRBJ1-1|TRBV19
CASSLGLQVSTEAFF
>once|.|TRBJ2-7|TRBV6-1
CASSPSKNYEQYF
>.|.|TRBJ2-7|TRBV11-2
CASSSLAWATEQYF
>.|TRBD1|TRBJ1-1|TRBV7-9
CASSRGTVEAFF
>.|.|TRBJ1-1|TRBV28
CASSRSLAVTNTEAFF
>.|TRBD1|TRBJ1-2|TRBV6-1
CASTPTGYSGYTF
>.|.|TRBJ2-7|TRBV2
CASYPVLSTNEQYF
>once|.|TRBJ1-2|TRBV10-3
CATGGGQLAYGYTF
>.|.|TRBJ1-1|TRBV28
CAGSPDSNTEAFF
>.|.|TRBJ1-3|TRBV6-5
CASRSLLSGNTIYF
>.|TRBD2|TRBJ2-5|TRBV4-2
CASSRTHQTSGGQETQYF
>.|.|TRBJ2-5|TRBV5-6
CASSLVEETQYF
>.|.|TRBJ2-1|TRBV5-1
CASSLGGYNEQFF
>.|.|TRBJ1-3|TRBV5-4
CASVRENTIYF
>.|TRBD1|TRBJ1-4|TRBV28
CASSGTGLATNEKLFF
>.|.|TRBJ1-2|TRBV6-1
CASSNREGNYGYTF
>.|.|TRBJ1-2|TRBV29-1
CSVTTDYGYTF
>.|.|TRBJ1-2|TRBV7-2
CASSLGATANYGYTF
>.|.|TRBJ2-4|TRBV21-1
CASSIRRQPLAKNIQYF
>.|.|TRBJ2-5|TRBV5-1
CASSLGYGNQETQYF
>.|.|TRBJ1-4|TRBV5-1
CASAGGVSGEKLFF
>few|.|TRBJ2-3|TRBV11-2
CASSLTITDTQYF
>.|.|TRBJ2-5|TRBV9
CASSVEGSLQETQYF
>.|.|TRBJ2-7|TRBV28
CASSLERTGTYEQYF
>.|.|TRBJ2-7|TRBV6-1
CASSGPPDSSYEQYF
>.|TRBD2|TRBJ2-1|TRBV6-5
CASRQTSGAYNEQFF
>few|.|TRBJ1-1|TRBV6-6
CASKLQGNNTEAFF
>.|.|TRBJ2-1|TRBV7-8
CASSLGGGGGMYNEQFF
>.|TRBD1|TRBJ1-4|TRBV28
CASGPPGGNEKLFF
>once|TRBD1|TRBJ2-1|TRBV6-5
CASRESGTGGDRQFF
>.|.|.|TRBV5-5
CASSLGRFPYEQYF
>.|.|TRBJ1-2|TRBV15
CATSKDRANYGYTF
>.|TRBD2|TRBJ2-7|TRBV6-6
CASSRDGLAGSLYF
>.|TRBD2|TRBJ2-1|TRBV15
CATSRKREGLSNEQFF
>.|TRBD1|TRBJ1-2|TRBV11-2
CASSPQGQGEEYGYTF
>.|.|TRBJ2-1|TRBV10-3
CAGSGGNEQFF
>.|.|TRBJ2-2|TRBV6-5
CASMWSYSNTGELFF
>.|.|TRBJ2-3|TRBV5-1
CASSFADTQYF
>.|.|TRBJ1-1|TRBV6-5
CATQTGWGAFF
>.|TRBD1|TRBJ2-7|TRBV6-5
CASSLRGTGVHEQYF
>few|.|TRBJ2-1|TRBV7-9
CASSLAPTSTSTYYNEQFF
>.|TRBD1|TRBJ1-5|TRBV7-9
CASSSDRGNQPQHF
>.|TRBD1|TRBJ1-3|TRBV11-2
CASSSRTGVGNTIYF